The 18 T cell receptor beta chains in this list originate from one sample, sequenced in a study of OX40 agonist ivuxolimab in advanced cancers. Sequencing was performed with immunoSEQ multiplex PCR; in TCRdb, only in-frame clones are kept and a portion is missing. Among around 130,000 clones listed, around 93% were seen once. The specimen was CD4+ or CD8+ T cells sorted from blood, collected in a trial of the OX40 agonist ivuxolimab. These receptor sequences come from an adult with an advanced solid tumor such as melanoma, head and neck, liver or kidney cancer.

The chain is built from TRBV7-2 and TRBJ2-5, with 12 bases lining up with TRBD2. J was trimmed by 5 bases and V by 0 bases; bases with no gene match: 10. The CDR3 covers 18 residues. Germline V gives CDR1 SGHTA, CDR2 FQGNSA. CDR3 DNA sequence: TGTGCCAGCAGCTTAGCGTACCCTAGCGGGAGGGGAGGGGAGACCCAGTACTTC. Amino acids: CASSLAYPSGRGGETQYF.

This clone appeared a single time. This chain joins TRBV11-2 and TRBJ2-5; D might be TRBD1 or TRBD2, each matching 5 bases. This CDR3 has 14 residues. Per germline, CDR1 SGHAT and CDR2 FQNNGV. V lost 3 bases and J 1 base, leaving 9 bases between the germline ends. The CDR3 spells CASSFQGPQETQYF. The CDR3 region has the DNA TGTGCCAGCAGCTTTCAGGGACCCCAAGAGACCCAGTACTTC.

The chain has TRBV14 and TRBJ1-2; D is uncertain. V was cut by 1 base and J by 5 bases, with 8 bases left in between. Germline CDR1 is SGHDN and CDR2 is FVKESK. The CDR3 runs 13 residues. The CDR3 DNA sequence: TGTGCCAGCAGCCAAGGCCTAACTTATGGCTACACCTTC. This sequence encodes CASSQGLTYGYTF. Variable domain in full (rest from reference TRBV14 and TRBJ1-2): EAGVTQFPSHSVIEKGQTVTLRCDPISGHDNLYWYRRVMGKEIKFLLHFVKESKQDESGMPNNRFLAERTGGTYSTLKVQPAELEDSGVYFCASSQGLTYGYTFGSGTRLTVV.

The rearrangement links TRBV7-2 to TRBJ2-7; no firm D call. This CDR3 is 13 amino acids long. CDR1 SGHTA and CDR2 FQGNSA come from the germline V gene. Trimming left V 4 bases short and J 4 bases short, with 11 bases between. The CDR3 DNA reads as TGTGCCAGCAGCTCGGACCGCCGATACGAGCAGTACTTC. Its protein product is CASSSDRRYEQYF.

The V gene is TRBV5-1, the J gene TRBJ1-4; D not certain. Trimming shortened V by 0 bases and J by 4 bases, and 13 bases separated the two germline ends. The CDR3 length is 16 residues. Germline CDR1 and CDR2: SGHRS and YFSETQ. The CDR3 DNA reads as TGCGCCAGCAGCTTGGCCTTCTCGAGACTTAATGAAAAACTGTTTTTT. This sequence encodes CASSLAFSRLNEKLFF.

This chain connects TRBV11-3 to TRBJ2-7, with 10 bases matching TRBD2. The CDR3 is made up of 14 amino acids. V shed 5 bases and J 4 bases; nucleotides not matched to a gene: 5. Germline V CDR1 and CDR2: SGHNT, YENEEA. The CDR3 bases are TGTGCCAGCAGCCTAGCGGGAGAGTCTTACGAGCAGTACTTC. This encodes CASSLAGESYEQYF. The full variable domain, rest sourced from reference TRBV11-3 and TRBJ2-7, is EAGVVQSPRYKIIEKKQPVAFWCNPISGHNTLYWYLQNLGQGPELLIRYENEEAVDDSQLPKDRFSAERLKGVDSTLKIQPAELGDSAVYLCASSLAGESYEQYFGPGTRLTVT.

Remarks on this clone: An end of the junction differs from the germline gene, which may be a read error. The chain is built from TRBV6-5 and TRBJ1-1; D not resolved. From germline, CDR1 is MNHEY and CDR2 SVGAGI. The CDR3 extends over 14 amino acids. The CDR3 nucleotides are TGTGCCGGCAGTTACACCAAGAGAGGCACTGAAGCTTTCTTT. Protein sequence: CAGSYTKRGTEAFF.

The V gene is TRBV28, the J gene TRBJ1-6; the match to TRBD1 covers 8 bases. The CDR3 loop spans 16 amino acids. Germline-derived CDR1 and CDR2 are MDHEN and SYDVKM. With V trimmed by 1 base and J by 8 bases, 7 bases remained unmatched. CDR3 DNA: TGTGCCAGCAGTTTATTCGGACAGGGATTCGATTCACCCCTCCACTTT. Translation gives CASSLFGQGFDSPLHF.

This chain uses TRBV7-9 with TRBJ2-7, with D perhaps TRBD1 (5 bases). The V gene lost 1 base and the J gene lost 3 bases, with 10 bases spanning the gap. The CDR3 totals 14 residues. Per germline, CDR1 SEHNR and CDR2 FQNEAQ (reference sequence). CDR3 protein: CASSLGGRLYEQYF. CDR3 in DNA: TGTGCCAGCAGCTTAGGGGGCAGACTCTACGAGCAGTACTTC.

V usage is TRBV21-1 and J usage is TRBJ2-7; TRBD2, the D gene given by the table, was not confirmed from the DNA. TRBV21-1 is a known pseudogene. The CDR3 totals 16 residues. The CDR3 DNA follows: TGTGCCACCCTCCGAGGTATGGCCCTACACTCCTACGAGCAGTACTTC. Translating it yields CATLRGMALHSYEQYF.

This chain's CDR3 is CASSSGINYGYTF. CDR3 in DNA: TGCGCCAGCAGCTCGGGGATTAACTATGGCTACACCTTC. The chain joins TRBV5-1 to TRBJ1-2; D is undetermined. Trimming removed 3 bases at V and 1 base at J, with 7 bases between. Germline CDR1 SGHRS, CDR2 YFSETQ. The CDR3 spans 13 residues.

This chain connects TRBV30 to TRBJ2-7; D possibly uses TRBD1 or TRBD2 (6 bases each). There are 14 residues in the CDR3. The germline V and J ends were trimmed by 3 bases and 4 bases, with 16 bases remaining between them. The V gene's germline CDR1 is GTSNPN and CDR2 SVGIG (reference sequence). This CDR3 reads CAWRLAGGRYEQYF. The CDR3 bases are TGTGCCTGGAGGTTGGCCGGGGGCAGGTACGAGCAGTACTTC.

Only a few counts were recorded for this clone. This chain uses TRBV19 with TRBJ2-2; D perhaps matches TRBD1 (5 bases). Germline CDR1 and CDR2: LNHDA and SQIVND (reference sequence). Trimming took 4 bases from V and 5 from J, leaving 17 bases between them. The CDR3 length is 16 residues. CDR3 amino acids: CASSTQERGRTGELFF. In DNA, the CDR3 is TGTGCCAGTAGTACCCAAGAAAGGGGAAGGACCGGGGAGCTGTTTTTT.

The V gene is TRBV9, the J gene TRBJ2-3, with 7 bases lining up with TRBD2. The CDR3 covers 15 residues. The germline CDR1 and CDR2 sequences are SGDLS and YYNGEE. Trimming at V came to 2 bases and at J to 2 bases, leaving 5 bases not matched to a gene. In DNA form, the CDR3 reads TGTGCCAGCAGCGTTTCTCAGCGGGACACAGATACGCAGTATTTT. It is translated as CASSVSQRDTDTQYF. Using reference TRBV9 and TRBJ2-3 for the parts outside the CDR3, the full variable domain is DSGVTQTPKHLITATGQRVTLRCSPRSGDLSVYWYQQSLDQGLQFLIQYYNGEERAKGNILERFSAQQFPDLHSELNLSSLELGDSALYFCASSVSQRDTDTQYFGPGTRLTVL.

The rearrangement uses TRBV7-9 and TRBJ2-3; 13 nucleotides match TRBD2. V dropped 5 bases and J dropped 0; count of bases not matched to a gene: 5. Per germline, CDR1 SEHNR and CDR2 FQNEAQ (reference sequence). The CDR3 has 17 residues. CDR3: CASSKTSGGPSTDTQYF. DNA of the CDR3: TGTGCCAGCAGCAAGACTAGCGGGGGGCCTAGCACAGATACGCAGTATTTT.

This clone was counted between two and nine times. This chain connects TRBV18 to TRBJ1-4; D is ambiguous. V was shortened by 2 bases and J by 5 bases, with 6 bases between the two germline ends. Germline V gene sequence: CDR1 KGHSH, CDR2 LQKENI. The CDR3 sequence is 13 residues long. DNA for the CDR3: TGTGCCAGCTCACCAGGGGTGAATGAAAAACTGTTTTTT. It is translated as CASSPGVNEKLFF.

The chain recombines TRBV28 with TRBJ2-7; possibly TRBD1 for D (5 bases). V was pared by 7 bases and J by 0 bases, with 16 bases between. Germline values: CDR1 MDHEN, CDR2 SYDVKM. This CDR3 has 15 residues. CDR3 loop: CASTLFFGASYEQYF. Here the CDR3 DNA reads TGTGCCAGCACCCTCTTTTTTGGGGCCTCCTACGAGCAGTACTTC.

The table lists this clone with a few counts. V gene TRBV5-1 combines with J gene TRBJ2-7; TRBD2 might be the D (6 bases). The CDR3 is 13 residues long. Deletions cut 0 bases from V and 4 bases from J, with 8 bases between. Germline V CDR1 and CDR2: SGHRS, YFSETQ. CDR3 protein: CASSLDGTYEQYF. The CDR3 DNA follows: TGCGCCAGCAGCTTGGACGGGACTTACGAGCAGTACTTC.